A single sample gave rise to the 19 T cell receptor beta chains below, sequenced in a study of blood T cell repertoires in COVID-19. Profiled with immunoSEQ multiplex PCR; TCRdb holds only in-frame clones, not every one. The table lists approximately 160,000 clones, less than 90% of them singletons. The sample comprised PBMCs or T cells enriched from blood (not recorded which). These receptors all come from a woman aged 45 to 65 who had recovered from COVID-19.

The chain employs TRBV29-1 and TRBJ1-1; a weak D match, TRBD1 (6 bases). CDR3 size: 13 residues. In germline, CDR1 is SQVTM, CDR2 ANQGSEA. For the CDR3, the DNA is TGCAGTACCCACAGGGTTGATTTCACTGAAGCTTTCTTT. Protein: CSTHRVDFTEAFF.

V is TRBV6-6 and J is TRBJ2-2; 8 bases agree with TRBD1. V was pared by 8 bases and J by 5 bases, with 13 bases of the junction left unmatched. CDR3 length: 16 amino acids. The germline V gene encodes CDR1 MNHNY and CDR2 SVGAGI (reference sequence). CDR3 nucleotide sequence: TGTGCCAGCTTACTGCAAGGACAGGGAGTAACCGGGGAGCTGTTTTTT. It encodes CASLLQGQGVTGELFF.

This clone was seen once. The V call is TRBV5-1, the J call TRBJ2-3, with 12 positions matching TRBD2. Germline-derived CDR1 and CDR2 are SGHRS and YFSETQ. V shed 0 bases and J 3 bases; nucleotides not matched to a gene: 2. The CDR3 has 16 amino acids. CDR3: CASSLGLAGATDTQYF. The DNA of the CDR3 is TGCGCCAGCAGCTTGGGACTAGCGGGGGCTACAGATACGCAGTATTTT.

The V call is TRBV5-6, the J call TRBJ2-1; unclear D gene. Trimming took off 2 bases at V and 2 bases at J, with 17 bases between the two ends. Germline CDR1 SGHDT, CDR2 YYEEEE. The CDR3 spans 17 residues. CDR3 region: CASSFRGKRYTYNEQFF. CDR3 coding DNA: TGTGCCAGCAGCTTCCGAGGTAAGCGCTACACCTACAATGAGCAGTTCTTC. Full variable domain (remainder filled in from reference TRBV5-6 and TRBJ2-1): DAGVTQSPTHLIKTRGQQVTLRCSPKSGHDTVSWYQQALGQGPQFIFQYYEEEERQRGNFPDRFSGHQFPNYSSELNVNALLLGDSALYLCASSFRGKRYTYNEQFFGPGTRLTVL.

J is TRBJ2-5 and V is TRBV5-4, with 10 positions matching TRBD2. Germline CDR1 SGHNT, CDR2 YYREEE (reference sequence). The ends lost 10 bases at V and 5 bases at J; junction bases unmatched: 8. CDR3 length: 13 amino acids. DNA of the CDR3: TGTGCCTGCCAGCGGGGGGGCAGGGAGACCCAGTACTTC. Translation gives CACQRGGRETQYF.

The V and J genes are TRBV4-2 and TRBJ1-2, with D perhaps TRBD1 (6 bases). The ends were cut back, 0 bases at V and 8 bases at J, with 16 bases in the middle. The CDR3 has 15 amino acids. Germline CDR1 LGHNA, CDR2 YNFKEQ. Written as DNA, the CDR3 is TGTGCCAGCAGCCAAGAAAGGGGGGGGCCTGGCGGCTACACCTTC. The encoded protein is CASSQERGGPGGYTF.

The rearrangement uses TRBV7-9 and TRBJ1-3, with TRBD1 identical over 9 bases. Germline V lookup: CDR1 SEHNR, CDR2 FQNEAQ (reference sequence). This CDR3 comprises 17 residues. The J segment lost 4 bases and the V segment lost 5 bases, leaving 12 bases of the junction unmatched. CDR3 loop: CASSKRGQGSSGNTIYF. The CDR3 DNA reads as TGTGCCAGCAGCAAACGGGGACAGGGATCCTCGGGAAACACCATATATTTT.

The rearrangement links TRBV6-5 to TRBJ2-3; 8 nucleotides line up with TRBD1. Germline values: CDR1 MNHEY, CDR2 SVGAGI. V shed 5 bases, J shed 5 bases, and the junction held 9 bases outside the gene matches. The CDR3 has 15 amino acids. CDR3 nucleotide sequence: TGTGCCAGCAGTAAGGACAGGGTGTATCTAGATACGCAGTATTTT. Protein: CASSKDRVYLDTQYF.

This clone was seen only once. V and J are TRBV5-1 and TRBJ1-2, with a weak D call TRBD1 (5 bases). This CDR3 is 13 amino acids long. V was shortened by 5 bases and J by 2 bases, with 10 bases between the two germline ends. Germline CDR1 reads SGHRS; CDR2 reads YFSETQ. The CDR3 DNA reads TGCGCCAGCAGTTCTCGACAGAACTATGGCTACACCTTC. Amino acid sequence: CASSSRQNYGYTF.

The chain employs TRBV28 and TRBJ1-1, with TRBD1 identical over 7 bases. The V segment lost 6 bases and the J segment 1 base; nucleotides outside the gene matches: 5. This CDR3 comprises 14 residues. Per germline, CDR1 MDHEN and CDR2 SYDVKM. Written as DNA, the CDR3 is TGTGCCAGCAGAACCGGGACAGCGAACACTGAAGCTTTCTTT. This gives the protein CASRTGTANTEAFF. Combining the CDR3 with reference TRBV28 and TRBJ1-1 gives the whole variable domain DVKVTQSSRYLVKRTGEKVFLECVQDMDHENMFWYRQDPGLGLRLIYFSYDVKMKEKGDIPEGYSVSREKKERFSLILESASTNQTSMYLCASRTGTANTEAFFGQGTRLTVV.

This clone occurred a few times. This rearrangement joins TRBV10-1 to TRBJ2-5; 8 positions match TRBD1. The CDR3 loop spans 14 amino acids. The germline V gene encodes CDR1 WNHNN and CDR2 SYGVQD (reference sequence). V shed 5 bases, J shed 4 bases, and the junction held 6 bases outside the gene matches. The CDR3 loop reads CASSPGQGPETQYF. The CDR3 bases are TGCGCCAGCAGTCCCGGACAGGGTCCAGAGACCCAGTACTTC.

The V gene is TRBV5-1, the J gene TRBJ1-4; D is possibly TRBD1 (5 bases). Germline-derived CDR1 and CDR2 are SGHRS and YFSETQ. This CDR3 is 16 amino acids long. V lost 0 bases to trimming and J lost 5 bases, with 14 bases between them. CDR3 residues: CASSLAGGTMNEKLFF. The CDR3 DNA reads as TGCGCCAGCAGCTTGGCCGGCGGGACGATGAATGAAAAACTGTTTTTT.

This clone was recorded a few times. This chain joins TRBV28 and TRBJ2-1; D perhaps matches TRBD2 (5 bases). V lost 6 bases and J 9 bases, leaving 9 bases between the germline ends. The CDR3 has 11 amino acids. The germline V gene encodes CDR1 MDHEN and CDR2 SYDVKM. In DNA form, the CDR3 reads TGTGCCAGCAGCGGGGTTGGTGAGCAGTTCTTC. Protein: CASSGVGEQFF.

The chain joins TRBV6-2 or TRBV6-3 to TRBJ1-2, with 9 bases lining up with TRBD1. Germline CDR1 is MNHEY and CDR2 is SVGEGT. The CDR3 has 16 residues. The V gene end was trimmed by 5 bases and the J gene end by 4 bases; junction bases not matched to a gene: 11. CDR3 residues: CASSTSDRGTVYGYTF. For the CDR3, the DNA is TGTGCCAGCAGTACATCTGACAGGGGGACCGTCTATGGCTACACCTTC.

This chain connects TRBV5-6 to TRBJ1-5; D is possibly TRBD1 (6 bases). Trimming removed 4 bases at V and 5 bases at J, with 10 bases between. The CDR3 contains 13 residues. Germline V CDR1 and CDR2: SGHDT, YYEEEE. CDR3 residues: CASSQDSHQPQHF. The CDR3 coding sequence is TGTGCCAGCAGCCAGGACAGCCATCAGCCCCAGCATTTT.

This clone was observed a single time. V usage is TRBV4-1 and J usage is TRBJ2-5; D remains unclear. Per the germline V gene, CDR1 is MGHRA and CDR2 is YSYEKL. V gave up 2 bases and J gave up 2 bases, with 6 bases separating them. There are 13 residues in the CDR3. CDR3 sequence: CASSQRGQETQYF. DNA of the CDR3: TGCGCCAGCAGCCAACGCGGTCAAGAGACCCAGTACTTC.

V and J are TRBV6-5 and TRBJ2-1; 9 positions agree with TRBD1. Per the germline V gene, CDR1 is MNHEY and CDR2 is SVGAGI. V trimming: 4 bases; J trimming: 4 bases; junction bases outside the gene matches: 5. This CDR3 has 15 amino acids. The CDR3 sequence: CASSSQGAGYNEQFF. Here the CDR3 DNA reads TGTGCCAGCAGTTCACAGGGGGCTGGGTACAATGAGCAGTTCTTC.

A word on this clone: Different DNA sequences within this sample yield the same CDR3. The J gene is TRBJ1-2, the V gene TRBV3-1 (or the pseudogene TRBV3-2); D might be TRBD1 (5 bases). CDR1 is LGHDT, CDR2 YNNKEL, per germline (reference sequence). There are 13 residues in the CDR3. Trimming took off 6 bases at V and 2 bases at J, with 10 bases between the two ends. The CDR3 reads CASSATGNYGYTF. CDR3 DNA sequence: TGTGCCAGCAGTGCTACAGGAAACTATGGCTACACCTTC.

V and J are TRBV5-8 and TRBJ2-2; 7 bases agree with TRBD1. Germline CDR1 SGHTS, CDR2 YDEGEE. J lost 0 bases, V lost 3 bases, and 5 bases had no gene match. This CDR3 has 16 residues. The CDR3 DNA sequence: TGTGCCAGCAGCTCGGACGGGACAGCGAACACCGGGGAGCTGTTTTTT. Translating gives CASSSDGTANTGELFF. Variable domain in full (rest from reference TRBV5-8 and TRBJ2-2): EAGVTQSPTHLIKTRGQQATLRCSPISGHTSVYWYQQALGLGLQFLLWYDEGEERNRGNFPPRFSGRQFPNYSSELNVNALELEDSALYLCASSSDGTANTGELFFGEGSRLTVL.